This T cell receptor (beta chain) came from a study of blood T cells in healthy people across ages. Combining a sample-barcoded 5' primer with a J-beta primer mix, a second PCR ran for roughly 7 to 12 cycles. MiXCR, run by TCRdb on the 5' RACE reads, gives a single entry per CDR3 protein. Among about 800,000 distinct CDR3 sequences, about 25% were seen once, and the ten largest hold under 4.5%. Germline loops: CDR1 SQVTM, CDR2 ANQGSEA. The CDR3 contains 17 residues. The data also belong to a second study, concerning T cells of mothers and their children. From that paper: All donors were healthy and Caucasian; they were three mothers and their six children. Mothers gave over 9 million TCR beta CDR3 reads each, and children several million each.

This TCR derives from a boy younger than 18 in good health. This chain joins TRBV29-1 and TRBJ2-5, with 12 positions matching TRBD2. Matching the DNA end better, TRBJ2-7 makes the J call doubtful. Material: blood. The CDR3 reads CSVEGSGLAGFSYEQYF. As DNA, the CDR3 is TGCAGCGTTGAAGGCTCCGGACTAGCGGGATTCTCCTACGAGCAGTACTTC.